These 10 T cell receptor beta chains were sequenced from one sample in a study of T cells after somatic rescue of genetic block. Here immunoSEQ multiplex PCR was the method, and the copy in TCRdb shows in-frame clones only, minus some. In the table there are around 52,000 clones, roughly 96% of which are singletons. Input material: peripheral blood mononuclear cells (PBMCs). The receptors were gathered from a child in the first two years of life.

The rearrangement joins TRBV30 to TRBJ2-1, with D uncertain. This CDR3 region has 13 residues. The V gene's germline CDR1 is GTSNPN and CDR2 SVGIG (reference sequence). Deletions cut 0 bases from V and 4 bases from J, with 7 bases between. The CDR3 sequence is CAWSVRPYNEQFF. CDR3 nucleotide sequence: TGTGCCTGGAGTGTACGACCTTACAATGAGCAGTTCTTC.

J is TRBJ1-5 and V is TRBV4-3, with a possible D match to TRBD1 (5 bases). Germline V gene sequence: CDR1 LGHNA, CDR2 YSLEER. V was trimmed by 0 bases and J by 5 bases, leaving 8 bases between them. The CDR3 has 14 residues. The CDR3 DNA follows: TGCGCCAGCAGCCAAGAGGCGGGGGATCAGCCCCAGCATTTT. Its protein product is CASSQEAGDQPQHF.

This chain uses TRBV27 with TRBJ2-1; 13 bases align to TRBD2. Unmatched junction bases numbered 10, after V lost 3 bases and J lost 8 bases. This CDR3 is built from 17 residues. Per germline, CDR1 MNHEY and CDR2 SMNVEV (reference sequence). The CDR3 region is CASSFAIGLAGAHEQFF. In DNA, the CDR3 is TGTGCCAGCAGTTTCGCAATAGGACTAGCGGGGGCGCATGAGCAGTTCTTC.

The CDR3 bases are TGTGCCAGCAGCTTAGACAGGGGGCTTGAAAAACTGTTTTTT. Amino acids: CASSLDRGLEKLFF. The rearrangement uses TRBV7-2 and TRBJ1-4; the match to TRBD1 covers 9 bases. The CDR3 loop spans 14 amino acids. CDR1 and CDR2 (germline): SGHTA, FQGNSA. Trimming took 1 base from V and 7 from J; bases not matched to a gene: 1.

The DNA for the CDR3 is TGCGCCAGCAGCGTGACAGGGTGGAGCTACACCTTC. Its translation: CASSVTGWSYTF. V and J are TRBV5-1 and TRBJ1-2; 7 nucleotides agree with TRBD1. Per germline, CDR1 SGHRS and CDR2 YFSETQ. The CDR3 has 12 residues. V was pared by 4 bases and J by 9 bases, with 6 bases of the junction left unmatched. Full variable domain (rest looked up from reference TRBV5-1 and TRBJ1-2): KAGVTQTPRYLIKTRGQQVTLSCSPISGHRSVSWYQQTPGQGLQFLFEYFSETQRNKGNFPGRFSGRQFSNSRSEMNVSTLELGDSALYLCASSVTGWSYTFGSGTRLTVV.

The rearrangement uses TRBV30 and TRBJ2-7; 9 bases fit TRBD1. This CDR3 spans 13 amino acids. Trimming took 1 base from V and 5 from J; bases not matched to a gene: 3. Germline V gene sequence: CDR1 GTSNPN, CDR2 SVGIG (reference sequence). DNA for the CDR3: TGTGCCTGGAGTGACAGGGGGCTGGACGAGCAGTACTTC. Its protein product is CAWSDRGLDEQYF.

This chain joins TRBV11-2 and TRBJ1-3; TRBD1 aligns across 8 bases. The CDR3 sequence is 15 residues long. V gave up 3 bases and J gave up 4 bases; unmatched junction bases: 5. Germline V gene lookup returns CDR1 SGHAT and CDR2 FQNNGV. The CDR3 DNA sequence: TGTGCCAGCAGCTTTCAATGGACAGGGGGAAACACCATATATTTT. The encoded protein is CASSFQWTGGNTIYF.

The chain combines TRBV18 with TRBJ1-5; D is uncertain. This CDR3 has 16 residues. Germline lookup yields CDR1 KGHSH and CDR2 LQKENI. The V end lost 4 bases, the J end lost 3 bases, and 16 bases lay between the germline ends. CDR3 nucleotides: TGTGCCAGCTCACTAGGACTCCCTCTTCACAATCAGCCCCAGCATTTT. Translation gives CASSLGLPLHNQPQHF.

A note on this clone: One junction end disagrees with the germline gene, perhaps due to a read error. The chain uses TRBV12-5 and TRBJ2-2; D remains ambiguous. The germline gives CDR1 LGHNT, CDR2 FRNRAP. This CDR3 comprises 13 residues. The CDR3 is CASGLVHTGELFF. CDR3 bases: TGTGCTAGTGGTTTGGTACACACGGGGGAGCTGTTTTTT.

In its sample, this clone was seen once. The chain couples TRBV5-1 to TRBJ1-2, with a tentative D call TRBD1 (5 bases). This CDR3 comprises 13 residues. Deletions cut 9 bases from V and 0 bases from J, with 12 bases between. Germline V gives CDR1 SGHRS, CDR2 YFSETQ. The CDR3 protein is CATRDGPNYGYTF. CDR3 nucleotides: TGCGCCACCCGGGACGGGCCTAACTATGGCTACACCTTC.